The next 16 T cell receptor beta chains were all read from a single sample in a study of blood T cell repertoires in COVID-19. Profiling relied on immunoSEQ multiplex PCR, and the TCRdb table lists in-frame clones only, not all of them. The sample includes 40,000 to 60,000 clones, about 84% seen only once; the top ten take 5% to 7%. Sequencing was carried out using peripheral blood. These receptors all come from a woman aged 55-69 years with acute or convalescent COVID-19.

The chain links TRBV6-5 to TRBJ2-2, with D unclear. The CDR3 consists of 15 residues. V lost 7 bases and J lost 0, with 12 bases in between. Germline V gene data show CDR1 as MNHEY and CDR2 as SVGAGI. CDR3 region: CASTAIAANTGELFF. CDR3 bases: TGTGCCAGCACCGCCATAGCAGCGAACACCGGGGAGCTGTTTTTT.

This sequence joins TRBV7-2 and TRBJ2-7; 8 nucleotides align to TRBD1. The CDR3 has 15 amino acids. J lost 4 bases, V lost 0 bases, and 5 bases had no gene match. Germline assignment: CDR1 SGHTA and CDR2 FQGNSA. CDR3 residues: CASSLAQGALYEQYF. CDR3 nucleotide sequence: TGTGCCAGCAGCTTAGCGCAGGGGGCCTTATACGAGCAGTACTTC.

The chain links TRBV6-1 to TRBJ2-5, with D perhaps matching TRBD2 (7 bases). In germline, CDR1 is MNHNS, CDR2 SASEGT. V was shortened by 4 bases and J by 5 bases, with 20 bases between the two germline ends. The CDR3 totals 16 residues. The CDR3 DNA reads TGTGCCAGCAGTGCCCGAGCAGCCAAGGGGGGGGAGACCCAGTACTTC. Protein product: CASSARAAKGGETQYF.

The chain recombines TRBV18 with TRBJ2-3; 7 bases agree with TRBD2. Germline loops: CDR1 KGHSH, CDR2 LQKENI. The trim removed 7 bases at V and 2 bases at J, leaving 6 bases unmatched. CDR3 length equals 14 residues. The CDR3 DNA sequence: TGTGCCAGCTTCGCTAGCGGTTACACAGATACGCAGTATTTT. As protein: CASFASGYTDTQYF.

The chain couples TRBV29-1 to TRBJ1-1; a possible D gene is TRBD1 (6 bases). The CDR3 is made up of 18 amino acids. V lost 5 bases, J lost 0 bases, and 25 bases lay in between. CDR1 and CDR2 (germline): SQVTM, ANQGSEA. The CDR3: CSVKDRTLGDGMNTEAFF. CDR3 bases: TGCAGCGTTAAGGACAGAACCCTCGGAGATGGGATGAACACTGAAGCTTTCTTT.

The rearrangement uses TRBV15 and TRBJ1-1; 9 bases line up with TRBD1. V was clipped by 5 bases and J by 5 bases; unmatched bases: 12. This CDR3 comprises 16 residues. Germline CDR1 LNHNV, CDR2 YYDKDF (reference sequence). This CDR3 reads CATSGTSGQGKTEAFF. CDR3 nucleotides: TGTGCCACCAGCGGGACCTCTGGACAGGGGAAAACTGAAGCTTTCTTT.

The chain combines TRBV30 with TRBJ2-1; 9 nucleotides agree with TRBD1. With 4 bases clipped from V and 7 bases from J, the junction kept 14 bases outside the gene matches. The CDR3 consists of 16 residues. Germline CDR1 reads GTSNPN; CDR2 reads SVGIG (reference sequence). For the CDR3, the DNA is TGTGCCTGGATTAAAGGGACAGGGTTGGTGGTGAATGAGCAGTTCTTC. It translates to CAWIKGTGLVVNEQFF.

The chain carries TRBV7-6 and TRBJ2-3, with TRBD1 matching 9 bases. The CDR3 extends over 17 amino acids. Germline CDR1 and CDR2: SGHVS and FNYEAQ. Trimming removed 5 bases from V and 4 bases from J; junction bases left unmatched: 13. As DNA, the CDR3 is TGTGCCAGCAGCCGAAGGAGGACAGGGGAGGGGGCAGATACGCAGTATTTT. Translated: CASSRRRTGEGADTQYF.

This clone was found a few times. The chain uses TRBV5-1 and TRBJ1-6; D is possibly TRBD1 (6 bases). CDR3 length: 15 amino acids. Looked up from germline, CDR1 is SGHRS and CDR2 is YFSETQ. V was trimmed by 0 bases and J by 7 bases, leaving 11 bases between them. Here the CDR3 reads CASSLESGDNSPLHF. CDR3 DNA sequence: TGCGCCAGCAGCTTGGAGTCAGGGGACAATTCACCCCTCCACTTT.

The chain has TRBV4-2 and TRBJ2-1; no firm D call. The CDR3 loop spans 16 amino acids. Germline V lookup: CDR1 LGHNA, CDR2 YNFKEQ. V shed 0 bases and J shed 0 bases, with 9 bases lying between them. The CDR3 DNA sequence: TGTGCCAGCAGCCAAGAGGAGACGAGCTCCTACAATGAGCAGTTCTTC. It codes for CASSQEETSSYNEQFF.

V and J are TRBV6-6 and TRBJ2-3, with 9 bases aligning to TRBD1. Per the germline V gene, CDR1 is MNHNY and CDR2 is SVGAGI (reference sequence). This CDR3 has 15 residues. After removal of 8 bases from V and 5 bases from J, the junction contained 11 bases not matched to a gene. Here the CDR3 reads CASGLTGGGGDTQYF. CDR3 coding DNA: TGTGCCAGCGGACTAACAGGGGGCGGGGGAGATACGCAGTATTTT.

For the CDR3, the DNA is TGCGCCAGCAACCGCGGGGGGGAAAATGAGCAGTTCTTC. As protein: CASNRGGENEQFF. The J gene is TRBJ2-1, the V gene TRBV5-1; 9 bases are shared with TRBD2. Germline CDR1 and CDR2: SGHRS and YFSETQ. This CDR3 contains 13 residues. V lost 6 bases to trimming and J lost 7 bases; unmatched junction nucleotides: 5.

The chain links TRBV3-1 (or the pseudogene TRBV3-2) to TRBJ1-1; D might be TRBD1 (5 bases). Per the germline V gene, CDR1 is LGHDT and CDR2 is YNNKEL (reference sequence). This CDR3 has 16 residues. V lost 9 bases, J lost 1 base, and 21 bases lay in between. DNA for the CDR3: TGTGCCAGTAGAGCCGGGACTAGTCTCCCGAACACTGAAGCTTTCTTT. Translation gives CASRAGTSLPNTEAFF.

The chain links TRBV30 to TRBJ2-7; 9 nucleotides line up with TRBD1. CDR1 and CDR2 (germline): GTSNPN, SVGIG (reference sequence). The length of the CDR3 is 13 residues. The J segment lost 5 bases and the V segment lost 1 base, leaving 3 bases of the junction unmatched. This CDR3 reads CAWSARTGDEQYF. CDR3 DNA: TGTGCCTGGAGTGCCCGGACAGGGGACGAGCAGTACTTC. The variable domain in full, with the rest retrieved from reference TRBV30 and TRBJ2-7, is SQTIHQWPATLVQPVGSPLSLECTVEGTSNPNLYWYRQAAGRGLQLLFYSVGIGQISSEVPQNLSASRPQDRQFILSSKKLLLSDSGFYLCAWSARTGDEQYFGPGTRLTVT.

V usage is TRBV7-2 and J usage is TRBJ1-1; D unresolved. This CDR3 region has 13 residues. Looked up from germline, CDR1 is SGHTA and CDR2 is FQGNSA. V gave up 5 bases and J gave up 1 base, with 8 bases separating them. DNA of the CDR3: TGTGCCAGCAGCACAACAGAGAACACTGAAGCTTTCTTT. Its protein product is CASSTTENTEAFF.

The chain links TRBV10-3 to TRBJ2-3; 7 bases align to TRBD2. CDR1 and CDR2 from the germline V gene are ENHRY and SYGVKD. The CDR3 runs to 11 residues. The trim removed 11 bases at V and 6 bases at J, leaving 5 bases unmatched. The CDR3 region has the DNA TGTGCCGCTAGGCGGGGGGATACGCAGTATTTT. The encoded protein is CAARRGDTQYF.